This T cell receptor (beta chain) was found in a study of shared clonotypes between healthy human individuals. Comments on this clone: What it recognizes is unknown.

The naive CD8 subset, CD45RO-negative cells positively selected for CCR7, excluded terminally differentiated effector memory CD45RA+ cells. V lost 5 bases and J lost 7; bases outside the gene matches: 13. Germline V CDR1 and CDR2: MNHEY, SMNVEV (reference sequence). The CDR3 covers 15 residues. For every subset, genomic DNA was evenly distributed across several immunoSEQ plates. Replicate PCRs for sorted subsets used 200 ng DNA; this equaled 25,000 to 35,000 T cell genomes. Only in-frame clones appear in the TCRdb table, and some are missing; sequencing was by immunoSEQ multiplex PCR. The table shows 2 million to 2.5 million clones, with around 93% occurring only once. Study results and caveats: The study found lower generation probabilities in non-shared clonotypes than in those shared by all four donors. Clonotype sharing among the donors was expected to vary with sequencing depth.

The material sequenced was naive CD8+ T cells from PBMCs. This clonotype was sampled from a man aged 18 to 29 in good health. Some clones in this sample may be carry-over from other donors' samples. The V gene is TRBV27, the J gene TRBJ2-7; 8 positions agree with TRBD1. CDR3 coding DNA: TGTGCCAGCAGTCCCGGACAGGGATCCTTTCTTGAGCAGTACTTC. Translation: CASSPGQGSFLEQYF.